This T cell receptor (beta chain) was identified during a study of T cell responses to AZD1222 COVID-19 vaccine. Study-wide points: Spike was spanned by vaccine-associated CD4 TCRs, with dominance at 160-218 and 743-854. Repertoire samples came only from after the peak T cell response.

Worth noting for this clone: Its antigen is not known.

TCRdb keeps only in-frame clones here, not all; method: immunoSEQ multiplex PCR. The table includes over 80,000 clones, around 91% detected once. The germline gives CDR1 MNHEY, CDR2 SVGAGI. This CDR3 has 16 amino acids. V was cut by 3 bases and J by 0 bases, with 9 bases left in between. V is TRBV6-5 and J is TRBJ2-6; the D gene is possibly TRBD1 (5 bases). The sample consisted of peripheral blood, taken on day 0 of AZD1222 vaccination. The sequence came from an adult in good health. The CDR3 here is CASSYSGSSGANVLTF. The DNA of the CDR3 is TGTGCCAGCAGTTATTCAGGGTCCTCTGGGGCCAACGTCCTGACTTTC.